Given below is one T cell receptor beta chain in context. This sample stems from a study of cytomegalovirus exposure and HLA in healthy donors. The trim removed 4 bases at V and 3 bases at J, leaving 6 bases unmatched. The CDR3 is 15 amino acids. The germline CDR1 and CDR2 sequences are SGDLS and YYNGEE. 13 Jbeta primers and 60 Vbeta primers were used for the PCR. Sequenced by immunoSEQ multiplex PCR; TCRdb stores in-frame clones only, minus some. Here the sample spans 150,000 to 200,000 clones, 79% being singletons. V and J are TRBV9 and TRBJ2-2; 7 positions match TRBD1. The TCR originated in a woman aged 45 to 65 in good health and CMV-seronegative. The sample taken for sequencing was PBMCs. The CDR3: CASSPWTGDTGELFF. CDR3 in DNA: TGTGCCAGCAGCCCCTGGACAGGAGACACCGGGGAGCTGTTTTTT.